This T cell receptor beta chain was recovered during a study of T cell responses to AZD1222 COVID-19 vaccine (dated by TCRdb to the early 2020s). Concerning the study at large: AZD1222 recipients whose second dose came at about 4 weeks and those whose second dose came at about 12 weeks were combined into one group, since spike-specific TCR depth and breadth did not differ between the two schedules. A total of 233 trial participants underwent TCR sequencing, of whom some 210 received two doses of AZD1222 and some 25 received two doses of the MenACWY control vaccine. Trial participants were enrolled by age into subgroups of 18-55, 56-69 and 70-plus years, and around 140, 26 and 57 TCR-sequenced participants, respectively, were included in these subgroups.

Overall study outcomes, separate from this receptor: Conclusions about previously exposed vaccinees were limited because only 6 or 7 AZD1222 recipients were SARS-CoV-2 seropositive at baseline. Nearly half of unique spike-specific TCRs reportedly recognized epitopes outside regions mutated in the B.1.351 and B.1.1.7 variants. The whole spike protein was spanned by vaccine-associated CD4 TCRs, and dominant responses were seen in regions 160-218 and 743-854. Most participants were white British and females outnumbered males, and the authors suggested that clonal diversity may have been underestimated. In the small 56-69-year group, the increase in depth fell short of significance, most likely because of low power. After two AZD1222 doses, spike-specific TCR breadth and depth were significantly higher than at day 0 and than in MenACWY recipients. Because no samples from the day 14 peak response were available, repertoires could be characterized only after the peak T cell response.

Reading the label with the study, this specimen's time point is: baseline before first vaccination. Vaccinee samples were obtained from the UK trials COV001 and COV002, which included a single-blind randomized controlled phase 2/3 trial of AZD1222 (ChAdOx1 nCoV-19) in healthy adults. For TCRbeta chain sequencing, PBMC samples from trial participants were taken at day 0 and at day 28 after the second dose. Including the terminal cysteine and phenylalanine, the CDR3 comprises 13 residues. This entry keeps only the CDR3 DNA: 39 bases, framed from base 1. The germline V gene supplies CDR1 MDHEN and CDR2 SYDVKM. After removal of 5 bases from V and 3 bases from J, the junction retains 1 base not matched to a gene. In regard to this clone: Its cognate antigen has yet to be identified. Base-call qualities are not available, and no considerably larger clone is one nucleotide away.

The CDR3 regions of human TCRbeta chains were analyzed by immunosequencing. In the source study's methods: Repertoire TCRs were checked for matches against a reference library of SARS-CoV-2-specific TCRs that had been generated using the MIRA antigen-specificity platform. Breadth meant the fraction of unique TCRs that were SARS-CoV-2-associated, whereas depth meant the fraction of total T cells that were SARS-CoV-2-associated. Using the MIRA data, every spike-specific TCR was mapped to the spike region that the TCR reacted to and assigned to either a CD4 or a CD8 class. Log10-transformed breadth and depth values were compared by one-way ANOVA with Sidak's multiple comparisons tests. TCRdb took over this immuneACCESS table, retaining in-frame rearrangements with V and J assigned. Such tables are incomplete; in checked studies, under half of the missing clones stem from an unresolved V gene, and the remainder is unexplained. V and J calls and clone size come straight from that table; D and trimming were deduced from the DNA. Recorded for this sample are around 100,000 clones; about 90% of them occurred a single time. The ten largest clones take up roughly 1.7% of the sample.

The clonotype comes from an adult in good health. The V and J genes are TRBV28 and TRBJ2-3; TRBD1 fits 8 bases in the junction. The sample in question was peripheral blood, obtained on day 0 of AZD1222 vaccination. The CDR3 amino acid sequence is: CASSGQGTDTQYF. The nucleotide sequence is TGTGCCAGCAGTGGACAGGGAACAGATACGCAGTATTTT.